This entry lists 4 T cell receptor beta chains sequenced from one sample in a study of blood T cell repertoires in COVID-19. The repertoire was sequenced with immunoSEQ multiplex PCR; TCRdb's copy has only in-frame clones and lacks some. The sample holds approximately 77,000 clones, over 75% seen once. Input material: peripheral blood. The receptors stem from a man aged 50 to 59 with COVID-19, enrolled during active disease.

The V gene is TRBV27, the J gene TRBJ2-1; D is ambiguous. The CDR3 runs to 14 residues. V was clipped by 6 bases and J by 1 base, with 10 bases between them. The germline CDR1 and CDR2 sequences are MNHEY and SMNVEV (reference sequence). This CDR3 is CASSNLGSYNEQFF. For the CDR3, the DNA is TGTGCCAGCAGCAACCTAGGATCCTACAATGAGCAGTTCTTC.

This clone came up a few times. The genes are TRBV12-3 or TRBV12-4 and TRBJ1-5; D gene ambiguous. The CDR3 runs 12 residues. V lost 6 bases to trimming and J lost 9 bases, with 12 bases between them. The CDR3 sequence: CASRARGGPQHF. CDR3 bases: TGTGCCAGCAGGGCCCGGGGAGGGCCCCAGCATTTT.

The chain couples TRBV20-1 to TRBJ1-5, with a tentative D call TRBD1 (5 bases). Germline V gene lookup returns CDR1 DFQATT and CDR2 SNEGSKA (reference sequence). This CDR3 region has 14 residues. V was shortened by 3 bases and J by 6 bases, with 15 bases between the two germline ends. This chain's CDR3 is CSASWGLSSQPQHF. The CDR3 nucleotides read TGCAGTGCTAGTTGGGGACTGTCGAGTCAGCCCCAGCATTTT.

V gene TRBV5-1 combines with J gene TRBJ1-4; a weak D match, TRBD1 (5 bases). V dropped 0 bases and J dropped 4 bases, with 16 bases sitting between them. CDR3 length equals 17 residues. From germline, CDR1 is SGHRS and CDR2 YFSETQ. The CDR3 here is CASSLEGSGTYNEKLFF. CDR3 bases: TGCGCCAGCAGCTTGGAAGGTAGTGGGACTTATAATGAAAAACTGTTTTTT.